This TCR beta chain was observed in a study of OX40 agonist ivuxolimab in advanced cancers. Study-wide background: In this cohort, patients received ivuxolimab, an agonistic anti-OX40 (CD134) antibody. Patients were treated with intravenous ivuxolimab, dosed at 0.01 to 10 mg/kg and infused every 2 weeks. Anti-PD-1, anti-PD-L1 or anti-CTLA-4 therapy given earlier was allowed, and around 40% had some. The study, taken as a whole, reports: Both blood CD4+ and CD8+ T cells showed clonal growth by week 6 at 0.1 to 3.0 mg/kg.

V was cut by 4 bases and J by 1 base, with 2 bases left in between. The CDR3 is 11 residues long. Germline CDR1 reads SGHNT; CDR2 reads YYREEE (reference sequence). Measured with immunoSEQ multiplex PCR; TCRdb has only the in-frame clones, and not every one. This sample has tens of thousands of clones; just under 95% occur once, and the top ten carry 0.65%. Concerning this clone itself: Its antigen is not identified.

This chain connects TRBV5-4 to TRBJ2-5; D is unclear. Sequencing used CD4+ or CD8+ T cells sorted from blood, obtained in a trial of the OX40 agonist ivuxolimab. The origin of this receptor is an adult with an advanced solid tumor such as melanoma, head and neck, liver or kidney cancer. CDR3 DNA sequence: TGTGCCAGCAGCGCCCAAGAGACCCAGTACTTC. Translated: CASSAQETQYF. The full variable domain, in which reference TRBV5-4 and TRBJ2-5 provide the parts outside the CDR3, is ETGVTQSPTHLIKTRGQQVTLRCSSQSGHNTVSWYQQALGQGPQFIFQYYREEENGRGNFPPRFSGLQFPNYSSELNVNALELDDSALYLCASSAQETQYFGPGTRLLVL.